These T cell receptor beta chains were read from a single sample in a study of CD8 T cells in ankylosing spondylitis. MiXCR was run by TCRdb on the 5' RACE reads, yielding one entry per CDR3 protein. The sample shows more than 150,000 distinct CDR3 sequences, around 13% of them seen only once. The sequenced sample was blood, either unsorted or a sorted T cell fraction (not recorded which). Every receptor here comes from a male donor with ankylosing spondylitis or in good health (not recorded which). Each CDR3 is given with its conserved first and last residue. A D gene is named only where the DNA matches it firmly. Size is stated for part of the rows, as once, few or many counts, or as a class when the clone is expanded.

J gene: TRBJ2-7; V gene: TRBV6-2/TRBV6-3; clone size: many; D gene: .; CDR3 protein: CASSYPPTGSSSYEQYF; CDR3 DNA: TGTGCCAGCAGTTACCCCCCGACGGGTTCAAGCTCCTACGAGCAGTACTTC
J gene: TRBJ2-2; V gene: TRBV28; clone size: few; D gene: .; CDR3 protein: CASSLTGTHTGELFF; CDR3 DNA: TGTGCCAGCAGTTTAACGGGGACCCACACCGGGGAGCTGTTTTTT
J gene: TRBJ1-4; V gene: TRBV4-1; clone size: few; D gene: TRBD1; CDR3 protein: CASSLIQGAREKLFF; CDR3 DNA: TGCGCCAGCAGCCTTATACAGGGGGCGAGGGAAAAACTGTTTTTT
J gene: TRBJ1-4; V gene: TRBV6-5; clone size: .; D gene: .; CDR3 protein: CASSPGGEKLFF; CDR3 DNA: TGTGCCAGCAGTCCCGGGGGGGAAAAACTGTTTTTT
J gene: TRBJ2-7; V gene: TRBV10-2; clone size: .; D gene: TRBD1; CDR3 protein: CASSWTGSSYEQYF; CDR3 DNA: TGCGCCAGCAGTTGGACAGGGAGTTCCTACGAGCAGTACTTC
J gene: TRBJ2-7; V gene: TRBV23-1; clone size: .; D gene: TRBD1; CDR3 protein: CASSQWGQFYEQYF; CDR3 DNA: TGCGCCAGCAGTCAATGGGGACAGTTCTACGAGCAGTACTTC
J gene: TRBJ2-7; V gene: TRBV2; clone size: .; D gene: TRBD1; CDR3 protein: CASSEGTGDWREQYF; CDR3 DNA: TGTGCCAGCAGTGAGGGGACAGGGGATTGGCGGGAGCAGTACTTC
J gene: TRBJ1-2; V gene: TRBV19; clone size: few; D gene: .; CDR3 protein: CASSIRGAGYTF; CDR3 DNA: TGTGCCAGTAGTATACGGGGGGCTGGCTACACCTTC
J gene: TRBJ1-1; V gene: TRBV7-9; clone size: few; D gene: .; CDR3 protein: CASSLGTLNTEAFF; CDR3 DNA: TGTGCCAGCAGCTTGGGGACCCTGAACACTGAAGCTTTCTTT
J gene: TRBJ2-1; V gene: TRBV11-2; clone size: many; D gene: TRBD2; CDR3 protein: CASSEYTSGRAQEQFF; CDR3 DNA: TGTGCCAGCAGCGAATACACTAGCGGGAGGGCCCAGGAGCAGTTCTTC
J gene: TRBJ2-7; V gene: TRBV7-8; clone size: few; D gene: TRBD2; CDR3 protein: CASSPYRLAGRYEQYF; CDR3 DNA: TGTGCCAGCAGCCCCTACAGACTAGCGGGACGGTACGAGCAGTACTTC
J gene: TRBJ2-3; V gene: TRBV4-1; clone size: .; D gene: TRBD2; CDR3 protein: CASSPAGLAGGHTDTQYF; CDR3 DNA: TGCGCCAGCAGCCCAGCCGGCCTAGCGGGAGGGCACACAGATACGCAGTATTTT
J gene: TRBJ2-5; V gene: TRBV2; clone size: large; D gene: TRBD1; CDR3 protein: CASSEEVGQGETQYF; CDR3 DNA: TGTGCCAGCAGTGAAGAGGTGGGACAGGGGGAGACCCAGTACTTC
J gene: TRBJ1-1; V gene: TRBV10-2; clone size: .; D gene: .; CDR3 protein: CASSESMGVPEAFF; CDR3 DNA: TGCGCCAGCAGTGAGTCTATGGGGGTGCCTGAAGCTTTCTTT
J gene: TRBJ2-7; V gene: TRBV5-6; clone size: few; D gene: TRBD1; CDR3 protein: CASSWRTGPDYEQYF; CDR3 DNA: TGTGCCAGCAGCTGGAGGACAGGGCCCGACTACGAGCAGTACTTC
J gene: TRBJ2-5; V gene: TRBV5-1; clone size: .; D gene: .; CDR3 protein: CASSDYQETQYF; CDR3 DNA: TGCGCCAGCAGCGACTACCAAGAGACCCAGTACTTC
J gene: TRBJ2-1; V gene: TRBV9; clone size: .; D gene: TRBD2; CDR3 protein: CASSVASGGFYNEQFF; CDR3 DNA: TGTGCCAGCAGCGTAGCCAGCGGGGGTTTCTACAATGAGCAGTTCTTC
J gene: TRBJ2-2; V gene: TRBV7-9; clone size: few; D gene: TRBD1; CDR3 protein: CASSPRGPGELFF; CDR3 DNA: TGTGCCAGCAGCCCCAGGGGGCCCGGGGAGCTGTTTTTT
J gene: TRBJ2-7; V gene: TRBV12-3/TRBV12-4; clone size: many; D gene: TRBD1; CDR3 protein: CASSLDRGIYEQYF; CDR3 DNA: TGTGCCAGCAGTTTAGACAGGGGGATCTACGAGCAGTACTTC
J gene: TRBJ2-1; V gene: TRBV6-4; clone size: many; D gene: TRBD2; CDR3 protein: CASTLTSGRADGEQFF; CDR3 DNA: TGTGCCAGCACTTTGACTAGCGGGAGGGCCGACGGTGAGCAGTTCTTC
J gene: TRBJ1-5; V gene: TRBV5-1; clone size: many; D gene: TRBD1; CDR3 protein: CASSGGTGPNQPQHF; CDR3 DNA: TGCGCCAGCAGCGGCGGGACAGGGCCGAATCAGCCCCAGCATTTT
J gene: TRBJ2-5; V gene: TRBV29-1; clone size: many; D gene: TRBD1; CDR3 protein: CSVRDSLGQYF; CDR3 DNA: TGCAGCGTGAGGGACAGTTTAGGGCAGTACTTC
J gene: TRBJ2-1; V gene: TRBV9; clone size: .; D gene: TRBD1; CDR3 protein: CASSISGQGARNEQFF; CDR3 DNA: TGTGCCAGCAGCATCTCCGGCCAGGGGGCGCGGAATGAGCAGTTCTTC
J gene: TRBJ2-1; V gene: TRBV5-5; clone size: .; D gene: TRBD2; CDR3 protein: CASSWTSGNEQFF; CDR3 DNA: TGTGCCAGCAGCTGGACTAGCGGGAATGAGCAGTTCTTC
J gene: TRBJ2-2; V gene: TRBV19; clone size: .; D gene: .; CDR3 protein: CASTPMVLNTGELFF; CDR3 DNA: TGTGCCAGTACCCCTATGGTCTTAAACACCGGGGAGCTGTTTTTT
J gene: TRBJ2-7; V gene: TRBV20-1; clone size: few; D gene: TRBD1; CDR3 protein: CSARRTGEYWEQYF; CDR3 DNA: TGCAGTGCTAGACGTACAGGGGAGTATTGGGAGCAGTACTTC
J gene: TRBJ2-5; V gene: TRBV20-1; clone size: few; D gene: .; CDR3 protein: CSARDFQVQETQYF; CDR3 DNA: TGCAGTGCTAGAGATTTCCAGGTCCAAGAGACCCAGTACTTC
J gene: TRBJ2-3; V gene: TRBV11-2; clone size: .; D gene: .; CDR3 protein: CASSLSPRGGTDTQYF; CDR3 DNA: TGTGCCAGCAGCTTAAGCCCCCGCGGGGGCACAGATACGCAGTATTTT
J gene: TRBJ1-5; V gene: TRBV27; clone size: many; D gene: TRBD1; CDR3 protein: CAIALRGNQPQHF; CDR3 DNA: TGTGCCATCGCGCTCAGGGGGAATCAGCCCCAGCATTTT
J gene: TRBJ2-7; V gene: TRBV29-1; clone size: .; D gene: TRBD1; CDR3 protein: CSVEPGQGYEQYF; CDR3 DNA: TGCAGCGTTGAACCGGGACAGGGCTACGAGCAGTACTTC
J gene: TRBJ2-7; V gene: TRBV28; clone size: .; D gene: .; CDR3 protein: CAASALAYSSYEQYF; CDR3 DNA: TGTGCCGCTTCGGCCCTAGCGTACAGCTCCTACGAGCAGTACTTC
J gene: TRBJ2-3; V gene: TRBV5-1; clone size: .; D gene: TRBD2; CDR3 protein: CASSLGSVTSDTQYF; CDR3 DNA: TGCGCCAGCAGCTTGGGATCAGTGACTAGCGATACGCAGTATTTT
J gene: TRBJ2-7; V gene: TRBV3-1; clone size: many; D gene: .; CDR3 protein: CASSQEGTSYEQYF; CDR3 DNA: TGTGCCAGCAGCCAAGAAGGGACATCCTACGAGCAGTACTTC
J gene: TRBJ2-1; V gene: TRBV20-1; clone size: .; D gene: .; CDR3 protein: CSAGGGPGRANNEQFF; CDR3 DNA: TGCAGTGCTGGGGGGGGGCCTGGACGGGCGAACAATGAGCAGTTCTTC
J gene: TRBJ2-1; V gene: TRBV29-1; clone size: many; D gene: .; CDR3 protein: CSVEETGNEQFF; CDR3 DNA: TGCAGCGTTGAAGAGACTGGCAATGAGCAGTTCTTC
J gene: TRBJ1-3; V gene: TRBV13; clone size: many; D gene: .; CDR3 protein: CASSLGTWNTIYF; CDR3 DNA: TGTGCCAGCAGCTTAGGGACCTGGAACACCATATATTTT
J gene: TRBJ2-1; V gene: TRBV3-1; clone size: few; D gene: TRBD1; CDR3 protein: CASSQTGDGEQFF; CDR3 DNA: TGTGCCAGCAGCCAGACAGGGGACGGTGAGCAGTTCTTC
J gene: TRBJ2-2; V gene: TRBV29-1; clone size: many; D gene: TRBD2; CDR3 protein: CSVDCGEGTGELFF; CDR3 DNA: TGCAGCGTTGATTGTGGGGAGGGCACCGGGGAGCTGTTTTTT
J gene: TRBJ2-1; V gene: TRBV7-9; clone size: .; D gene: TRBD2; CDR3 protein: CASSSLGRGPAHNEQFF; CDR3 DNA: TGTGCCAGCAGCTCTCTCGGGAGGGGCCCAGCCCACAATGAGCAGTTCTTC